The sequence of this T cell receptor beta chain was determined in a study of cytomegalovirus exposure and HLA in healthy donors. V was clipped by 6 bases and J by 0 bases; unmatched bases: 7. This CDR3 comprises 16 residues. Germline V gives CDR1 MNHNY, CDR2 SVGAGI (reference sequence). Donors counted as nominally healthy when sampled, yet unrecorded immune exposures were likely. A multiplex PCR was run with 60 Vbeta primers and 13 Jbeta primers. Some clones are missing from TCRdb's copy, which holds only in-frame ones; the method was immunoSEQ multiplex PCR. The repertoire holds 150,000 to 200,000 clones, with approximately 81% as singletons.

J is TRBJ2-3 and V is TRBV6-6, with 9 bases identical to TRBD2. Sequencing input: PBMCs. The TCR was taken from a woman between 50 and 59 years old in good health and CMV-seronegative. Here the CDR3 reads CASRLLAGTSTDTQYF. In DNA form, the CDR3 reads TGTGCCAGCAGGCTCCTAGCGGGGACAAGCACAGATACGCAGTATTTT.